These 8 T cell receptor beta chains were all obtained from the same sample, sequenced in a study of blood T cell repertoires in COVID-19. Assay: immunoSEQ multiplex PCR; the TCRdb copy retains only in-frame clones and omits some. The profile shows roughly 35,000 clones, around 90% of them singletons. Material for sequencing was peripheral blood. These TCRs come from a man over 45 with active or convalescent COVID-19.

The chain couples TRBV4-3 to TRBJ1-1, with D perhaps TRBD1 (6 bases). Trimming cost V 1 base and J 8 bases, with 17 bases left between them. Germline V lookup: CDR1 LGHNA, CDR2 YSLEER. CDR3 length: 15 amino acids. In DNA form, the CDR3 reads TGCGCCAGCAGCCAAGGTCCCCAAGGGGGAGGGGAAGCTTTCTTT. The encoded protein is CASSQGPQGGGEAFF.

The rearrangement links TRBV7-8 to TRBJ1-5, with 8 nucleotides matching TRBD1. In germline, CDR1 is SGHVS, CDR2 FQNEAQ. CDR3 length: 17 residues. V lost 5 bases and J lost 0; bases outside the gene matches: 9. CDR3 sequence reads: CASSTTGAMNSNQPQHF. DNA for the CDR3: TGTGCCAGCAGCACGACAGGGGCGATGAATAGCAATCAGCCCCAGCATTTT. The variable domain in full, completed from reference TRBV7-8 and TRBJ1-5, reads GAGVSQSPRYKVAKRGQDVALRCDPISGHVSLFWYQQALGQGPEFLTYFQNEAQLDKSGLPSDRFFAERPEGSVSTLKIQRTQQEDSAVYLCASSTTGAMNSNQPQHFGDGTRLSIL.

V usage is TRBV18 and J usage is TRBJ2-1; TRBD2 agrees at 11 bases. The CDR3 spans 15 residues. Germline V gene sequence: CDR1 KGHSH, CDR2 LQKENI. V lost 6 bases, J lost 4 bases, and 5 bases stayed unmatched. The CDR3 protein is CASSVAGGPYNEQFF. As DNA, the CDR3 is TGTGCCAGCTCTGTAGCGGGAGGGCCTTACAATGAGCAGTTCTTC. The full variable domain, rest sourced from reference TRBV18 and TRBJ2-1, is NAGVMQNPRHLVRRRGQEARLRCSPMKGHSHVYWYRQLPEEGLKFMVYLQKENIIDESGMPKERFSAEFPKEGPSILRIQQVVRGDSAAYFCASSVAGGPYNEQFFGPGTRLTVL.

In its sample, this clone was seen a few times. The chain employs TRBV29-1 and TRBJ1-1; D gene unclear. The CDR3 extends over 13 amino acids. Trimming took off 7 bases at V and 1 base at J, with 13 bases between the two ends. In germline, CDR1 is SQVTM, CDR2 ANQGSEA. The chain's CDR3 is CSAFSAENTEAFF. The CDR3, as DNA: TGCAGCGCATTTTCGGCGGAGAACACTGAAGCTTTCTTT.

The chain is built from TRBV27 and TRBJ2-3; tentatively, D is TRBD2 (5 bases). Germline V lookup: CDR1 MNHEY, CDR2 SMNVEV (reference sequence). The CDR3 consists of 14 residues. V was cut by 5 bases and J by 0 bases, with 9 bases left in between. The CDR3 DNA is TGTGCCAGCAGTCCCTGGACTAGCACAGATACGCAGTATTTT. Encoded protein: CASSPWTSTDTQYF.

This chain links TRBV6-2 or TRBV6-3 with TRBJ1-1; TRBD1 might be the D (5 bases). Trimming removed 0 bases from V and 0 bases from J, with 11 bases in between. Germline assignment: CDR1 MNHEY and CDR2 SVGEGT. The CDR3 covers 16 residues. CDR3 bases: TGTGCCAGCAGTTACTCGTGGGGGGAATTGAACACTGAAGCTTTCTTT. Its translation: CASSYSWGELNTEAFF.

J is TRBJ2-5 and V is TRBV24-1; TRBD2 matches 9 bases. Per the germline V gene, CDR1 is KGHDR and CDR2 is SFDVKD. The length of the CDR3 is 17 residues. The V gene end was trimmed by 1 base and the J gene end by 1 base; junction bases not matched to a gene: 6. This CDR3 reads CATSDFSETSGQETQYF. CDR3 DNA: TGTGCCACCAGTGATTTCTCTGAGACTAGCGGCCAAGAGACCCAGTACTTC.

This sequence joins TRBV6-5 and TRBJ2-7, with 12 bases identical to TRBD1. Germline loops: CDR1 MNHEY, CDR2 SVGAGI. This CDR3 comprises 15 residues. The V gene end was trimmed by 2 bases and the J gene end by 7 bases; junction bases not matched to a gene: 6. CDR3 bases: TGTGCCAGCAGTTACCGGGACAGGGGGCGCGGAGAGCAGTACTTC. This gives the protein CASSYRDRGRGEQYF.